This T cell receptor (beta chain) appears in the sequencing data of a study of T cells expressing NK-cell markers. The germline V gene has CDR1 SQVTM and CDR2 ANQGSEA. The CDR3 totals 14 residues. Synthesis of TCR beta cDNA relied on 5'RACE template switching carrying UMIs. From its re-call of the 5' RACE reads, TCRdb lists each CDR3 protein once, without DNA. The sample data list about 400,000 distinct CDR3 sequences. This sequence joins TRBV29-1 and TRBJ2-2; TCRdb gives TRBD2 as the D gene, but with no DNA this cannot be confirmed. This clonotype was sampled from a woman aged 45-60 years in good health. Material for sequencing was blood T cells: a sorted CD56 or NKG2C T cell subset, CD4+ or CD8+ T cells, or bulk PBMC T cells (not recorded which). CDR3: CSVARTSIAGELFF.